This TCR beta chain was documented in a study of blood T cell repertoires in COVID-19. Study as a whole: Some COVID-19 samples were acute and others convalescent; all came from the United States, Italy and Spain. Sources were T cells, B-cell-depleted T cells, or PBMCs; the material itself was cDNA or gDNA.

There are 13 residues in the CDR3. The V gene's germline CDR1 is SGHDN and CDR2 FVKESK. V gave up 4 bases and J gave up 10 bases, with 15 bases separating them. Some clones are missing from TCRdb's copy, which holds only in-frame ones; the method was immunoSEQ multiplex PCR. The top ten hold roughly 13% of the sample, which has roughly 200,000 clones, under 80% seen once. The chain uses TRBV14 and TRBJ2-3, with D possibly being TRBD2 (6 bases). Sequenced material: peripheral blood. The origin of this receptor is a man aged 50-59 years who had recovered from COVID-19. The CDR3 region has the DNA TGTGCCAGCAGCCCGGTGGTAGGGAGGTCGCAGTATTTT. Encoded protein: CASSPVVGRSQYF.